This section outlines one T cell receptor (beta chain) sequence together with its context. This clonotype was found many times. Its antigen target is currently unknown. No base qualities exist here, and no much larger clone lies one base off it. This sample was included in a study of T cells in Graves' hyperthyroidism and ophthalmopathy (dated by TCRdb to the late 2010s). About the study as a whole: Peripheral blood was sampled at the time of initial diagnosis, prior to any treatment. A discovery cohort of roughly 96 patients, approximately 45 with Graves' ophthalmopathy and 55 to 65 with stable Graves' hyperthyroidism, was used to find distinguishing TCR V-J signatures. Prospective prediction of ophthalmopathy was tested in an independent validation cohort consisting of fewer than 20 hyperthyroidism patients and about 17 patients who later progressed to ophthalmopathy. The roughly 94 discovery patients were randomly split 7:3 into training and test sets. The paper reports TCR Vbeta CDR3 sequencing of approximately 130 peripheral blood samples: under 45 ophthalmopathy, roughly 74 hyperthyroidism and 17 progressor patients. The study also compared thyroid tissue and blood T-cell repertoires from 6 or 7 Graves' hyperthyroidism patients. Once sampling was done, hyperthyroidism patients were given methimazole at a starting dose of 30 mg daily, whereas ophthalmopathy patients were given high-dose intravenous methylprednisolone. Overall results and qualifications from the work: In validation, the model predicted progression to ophthalmopathy a median of roughly 6.1 months before onset, with roughly 70% sensitivity and about 72% specificity. A 13 V-J signature model separated ophthalmopathy from stable hyperthyroidism, with roughly 88% sensitivity and 81.08% specificity in cross-validation and 80%/75% in testing. Most expanded thyroid clonotypes (frequency above 0.001) were also detected in blood, suggesting blood repertoires may reflect thyroid immune responses. Sample size was not statistically predetermined, and investigators were not blinded to group allocation.

Via the germline V gene, CDR1 is SNHLY and CDR2 FYNNEI. The CDR3 numbers 14 residues from cysteine through phenylalanine. The entry retains the CDR3 DNA only, 42 bases that are in frame from base 1. V drops 7 bases and J drops 6 bases, leaving 16 bases in between. The TCR beta CDR3 regions were amplified from the RNA transcripts. A first-round RT-PCR of the TCR CDR3 used the HTBI primer set with the Qiagen OneStep RT-PCR kit. The libraries were constructed in a second round of multiplex PCR and then size-selected and purified. Sequencing of the libraries was done on an Illumina HiSeq2000 using paired-end 100 bp reads. As for how the authors treated the data: SOAPnuke was used to process the raw data, throwing out any read that contained adapters or uncalled bases, had a mean Phred below 15, or lacked an exact constant-primer or identifier match. High-quality paired reads were merged using COPE v1.2.5, and each unique nucleotide sequence was defined as a clonotype. Clonotypes were aligned to IMGT TRBV, TRBD and TRBJ reference segments using MiTCR v1.1. The analysis included only V-J combinations with a frequency above 0.0001, which together covered more than 99% of the repertoires. The TCS score was defined as the ratio of F50 (clonal expansion) to E x V (chaos), calculated using BLOSUM62-based TCRdist between CDR3 peptides within each V-J. Welch's t-statistics and random forest reduced approximately 520 V-J features to 13, which were used in a naive Bayes classifier (R e1071). Through fastp at Q25 and MiXCR, TCRdb rebuilt clones from the public reads, retaining in-frame beta chains. Each record represents a unique CDR3 protein, reported with the most common genes and DNA among its rows. The V and J calls and clone size come from TCRdb's table, not from the authors' own analysis. The sample table records about 480,000 distinct CDR3 sequences; around 14% of these occur just once. The ten largest clones take up less than 20% of the sample.

Graves' hyperthyroidism was defined as stable when no progression to ophthalmopathy occurred over 18 months of follow-up. Hyperthyroidism patients were newly diagnosed, had a disease duration of under 2 months, and were aged 18 to 65 years. Patients with uncontrolled infections, other autoimmune diseases, pregnancy or lactation were excluded. Diagnoses relied on clinical symptoms, serum thyroxine and TRAb, thyroid ultrasound and orbital computed tomography. PBMCs were isolated from more than 8 ml of fresh peripheral blood by Ficoll-Paque density gradient centrifugation. Total RNA was extracted with Trizol reagent, and quality was checked on an Agilent 2100 Bioanalyzer.

Source material: blood. Recombination linked TRBV2 to TRBJ2-1; the D region possibly corresponds to TRBD2 (5 bases align). The receptor was isolated from a woman younger than 30 with Graves' hyperthyroidism. The CDR3 here reads CASNLAFPTNEQFF. The DNA sequence is TGTGCCAGCAACCTAGCCTTTCCTACCAATGAGCAGTTCTTC. Where the CDR3 stops, the reference TRBV2 and TRBJ2-1 genes take over; the full variable domain is EPEVTQTPSHQVTQMGQEVILRCVPISNHLYFYWYRQILGQKVEFLVSFYNNEISEKSEIFDDQFSVERPDGSNFTLKIRSTKLEDSAMYFCASNLAFPTNEQFFGPGTRLTVL.